This section outlines one T cell receptor beta chain sequence together with its context. The data are from a study of blood T cell repertoires in COVID-19. Study context: Donors in the United States, Italy and Spain gave samples during acute or convalescent COVID-19. PBMCs, B-cell-depleted T cells, or T cells provided the cDNA or gDNA that made up the material.

Under the authors' procedure: Amplification of reference gene primers was used by the study to estimate nucleated cell counts. Repertoires were generated with immunoSEQ multiplex PCR, while TCRdb's copy carries only in-frame clones and drops some. The V and J calls and the clone size are those of that table, but D and trimming were determined from the DNA. In the table there are a few hundred thousand clones, under 90% of which are singletons. V was clipped by 4 bases and J by 7 bases, with 14 bases between them. Germline CDR1 reads LNHDA; CDR2 reads SQIVND (reference sequence). This CDR3 is 14 amino acids long.

This TCR derives from a woman aged 18-30 years with acute or convalescent COVID-19. J is TRBJ2-1 and V is TRBV19; no clear D. Sequences were obtained from peripheral blood. CDR3 protein: CASSNKRSWNEQFF. As DNA, the CDR3 is TGTGCCAGTAGTAACAAGCGAAGTTGGAATGAGCAGTTCTTC.